These 5 T cell receptor beta chains originate from one sample sequenced in a study of blood T cell repertoires in COVID-19. Clones were sequenced by immunoSEQ multiplex PCR, and TCRdb holds only the in-frame ones, with some missing. Seen here are about 250,000 clones, about nine tenths observed once, and the top ten hold about 1.6%. The sequenced sample was PBMCs or T cells enriched from blood (not recorded which). Receptors were obtained from a man between 40 and 49 years old who had recovered from COVID-19.

The CDR3 nucleotides read TGCGCCAGCAGCTTGGATACAGGTGCCCAGGGGGAGCAGTACTTC. Translating it yields CASSLDTGAQGEQYF. This chain connects TRBV5-1 to TRBJ2-7; D may be TRBD1 (6 bases). The V end lost 0 bases, the J end lost 7 bases, and 17 bases lay between the germline ends. Germline CDR1 SGHRS, CDR2 YFSETQ. The CDR3 covers 15 residues.

The V call is TRBV4-1, the J call TRBJ2-3; 9 nucleotides match TRBD2. The J segment lost 2 bases and the V segment lost 3 bases, leaving 6 bases of the junction unmatched. CDR1 MGHRA and CDR2 YSYEKL come from the germline V gene. This CDR3 spans 16 amino acids. In DNA form, the CDR3 reads TGCGCCAGCAGCCACCCTAGCGGGGCGTTCACAGATACGCAGTATTTT. Protein product: CASSHPSGAFTDTQYF.

The chain joins TRBV15 to TRBJ2-1; tentative D call: TRBD2 (7 bases). The ends were cut back, 4 bases at V and 2 bases at J, with 18 bases in the middle. The germline V gene has CDR1 LNHNV and CDR2 YYDKDF (reference sequence). The CDR3 has 17 amino acids. CDR3: CATSKKRGGGPYNEQFF. CDR3 DNA sequence: TGTGCCACCAGCAAAAAGAGAGGGGGGGGCCCCTACAATGAGCAGTTCTTC.

This clone has just a few counts. At the DNA level, this CDR3 is encoded by other sequences in the same sample as well. This chain connects TRBV10-1 to TRBJ1-6; the match to TRBD1 covers 7 bases. Germline V gene sequence: CDR1 WNHNN, CDR2 SYGVQD (reference sequence). The V gene end was trimmed by 6 bases and the J gene end by 7 bases; junction bases not matched to a gene: 3. The CDR3 runs to 13 residues. DNA for the CDR3: TGCGCCAGCAGGGGGGACAGAAATTCACCCCTCCACTTT. It specifies CASRGDRNSPLHF.

The chain uses TRBV21-1 and TRBJ2-7; whether TRBD2, the table's D call, matches the DNA was not checked. TRBV21-1 is deemed a pseudogene. This CDR3 is built from 14 residues. CDR3 amino acids: CASSTAGGSNEQYF. CDR3 nucleotide sequence: TGTGCCAGCAGCACCGCGGGGGGGTCAAACGAGCAGTACTTC.